What follows are 18 T cell receptor beta chains derived from one specimen sequenced in a study of cytotoxic CD8 clonotypes in ibrutinib-treated CLL. Sequencing used immunoSEQ multiplex PCR; TCRdb keeps in-frame clones, though not all of them. This table holds 4,500 to 6,000 clones, around two thirds found once. This specimen was PBMCs, taken before ibrutinib treatment. The receptor source for this set is a human donor with chronic lymphocytic leukemia.

In its sample, this clone was seen a few times. The rearrangement links TRBV9 to TRBJ1-1; weak D call: TRBD1 (6 bases). CDR1 and CDR2 from the germline V gene are SGDLS and YYNGEE. This CDR3 contains 14 residues. The V gene lost 0 bases and the J gene lost 3 bases, with 9 bases spanning the gap. As DNA, the CDR3 is TGTGCCAGCAGCGTAGTAAACAGGGACACTGAAGCTTTCTTT. This codes for CASSVVNRDTEAFF.

The CDR3 spells CASSPLALQETQYF. As DNA, the CDR3 is TGTGCCAGTTCTCCCTTGGCTCTTCAAGAGACCCAGTACTTC. The rearrangement links TRBV19 to TRBJ2-5; unclear D gene. V lost 8 bases and J lost 2, with 15 bases in between. Germline values: CDR1 LNHDA, CDR2 SQIVND (reference sequence). The CDR3 runs 14 residues. Variable domain in full (rest from reference TRBV19 and TRBJ2-5): DGGITQSPKYLFRKEGQNVTLSCEQNLNHDAMYWYRQDPGQGLRLIYYSQIVNDFQKGDIAEGYSVSREKKESFPLTVTSAQKNPTAFYLCASSPLALQETQYFGPGTRLLVL.

The chain has TRBV7-3 and TRBJ2-6; D unresolved. The germline V gene encodes CDR1 SGHTA and CDR2 FQGTGA. Trimming left V 0 bases short and J 2 bases short, with 11 bases between. This CDR3 is built from 17 residues. The CDR3 bases are TGTGCCAGCAGCTTAACCGCTACGTGGACTGGGGCCAACGTCCTGACTTTC. Protein: CASSLTATWTGANVLTF.

This clone is large (0.1 to 1%) in the sample. The chain combines TRBV5-4 with TRBJ2-7; the D is unclear. Germline V gene data show CDR1 as SGHNT and CDR2 as YYREEE (reference sequence). V was trimmed by 4 bases and J by 5 bases, leaving 16 bases between them. This CDR3 region has 14 residues. CDR3 sequence: CASSPTPYTNEQYF. The CDR3 nucleotides are TGTGCCAGCAGCCCGACCCCATACACGAACGAGCAGTACTTC.

This clone was seen just once. The chain couples TRBV4-1 to TRBJ2-1, with 9 bases aligning to TRBD2. The CDR3 contains 16 residues. Germline CDR1 MGHRA, CDR2 YSYEKL. The V segment lost 0 bases and the J segment 4 bases; nucleotides outside the gene matches: 4. For the CDR3, the DNA is TGCGCCAGCAGCCAAGATGTAGCGGGGGTTTACAATGAGCAGTTCTTC. Translation: CASSQDVAGVYNEQFF.

The J gene is TRBJ2-2, the V gene TRBV4-1, with D unclear. Germline V gene lookup returns CDR1 MGHRA and CDR2 YSYEKL. Trimming stripped 1 base from V and 2 bases from J, with 14 bases between. The CDR3 has 17 residues. CDR3 sequence reads: CASSQVLTVVNTGELFF. As DNA, the CDR3 is TGCGCCAGCAGCCAAGTACTAACGGTCGTAAACACCGGGGAGCTGTTTTTT.

This clone was observed a few times. The chain joins TRBV18 to TRBJ1-2; D ambiguous. Per germline, CDR1 KGHSH and CDR2 LQKENI. Trimming shortened V by 2 bases and J by 8 bases, and 6 bases separated the two germline ends. The CDR3 covers 11 residues. CDR3 sequence (DNA): TGTGCCAGCTCACCAGGTAGCGGCTACACCTTC. Protein: CASSPGSGYTF.

The V and J genes are TRBV7-9 and TRBJ2-7; TRBD1 is a possible D gene (7 bases). CDR1 and CDR2 from the germline V gene are SEHNR and FQNEAQ (reference sequence). V dropped 4 bases and J dropped 6 bases, with 13 bases sitting between them. There are 13 residues in the CDR3. CDR3 region: CASSSVQGGEQYF. The CDR3 coding sequence is TGTGCCAGCAGCTCCGTCCAGGGGGGCGAGCAGTACTTC.

The chain carries TRBV4-1 and TRBJ1-2, with D possibly being TRBD1 (6 bases). Trimming left V 4 bases short and J 6 bases short, with 18 bases between. This CDR3 spans 15 amino acids. Germline CDR1 and CDR2: MGHRA and YSYEKL. The DNA of the CDR3 is TGCGCCAGCAGCCTATCCCCGGGGGCGCGGAATGGCTACACCTTC. Translated: CASSLSPGARNGYTF.

The chain couples TRBV7-8 to TRBJ2-1, with 10 bases lining up with TRBD2. With V trimmed by 4 bases and J by 1 base, 7 bases remained unmatched. Per germline, CDR1 SGHVS and CDR2 FQNEAQ. This CDR3 comprises 17 residues. In DNA form, the CDR3 reads TGTGCCAGCAGCTCAGCGGGGGGGACAGGATCCTACAATGAGCAGTTCTTC. This encodes CASSSAGGTGSYNEQFF. Full variable domain (outside the CDR3, taken from reference TRBV7-8 and TRBJ2-1): GAGVSQSPRYKVAKRGQDVALRCDPISGHVSLFWYQQALGQGPEFLTYFQNEAQLDKSGLPSDRFFAERPEGSVSTLKIQRTQQEDSAVYLCASSSAGGTGSYNEQFFGPGTRLTVL.

The chain uses TRBV19 and TRBJ1-2; tentative D call: TRBD1 (6 bases). This CDR3 comprises 13 residues. Germline-derived CDR1 and CDR2 are LNHDA and SQIVND (reference sequence). Trimming shortened V by 1 base and J by 7 bases, and 10 bases separated the two germline ends. The CDR3 DNA is TGTGCCAGTAGTATAGCGGACAGACCTGGCTACACCTTC. It translates to CASSIADRPGYTF.

This chain uses TRBV11-2 with TRBJ1-4, with D tentatively TRBD1 (6 bases). CDR3 length: 15 residues. Per germline, CDR1 SGHAT and CDR2 FQNNGV. Trimming pared 5 bases from V and 1 base from J, leaving 11 bases between. CDR3 amino acids: CASSPPDRTNEKLFF. The CDR3 DNA reads as TGTGCCAGCAGCCCGCCGGACAGAACTAATGAAAAACTGTTTTTT.

J is TRBJ1-5 and V is TRBV19; TRBD1 is a possible D gene (6 bases). The V end was cut by 5 bases, the J end by 3 bases, with 11 bases between. The germline CDR1 and CDR2 sequences are LNHDA and SQIVND (reference sequence). There are 14 residues in the CDR3. In DNA, the CDR3 is TGTGCCAGTAGTTCGCAGGGGTACAATCAGCCCCAGCATTTT. It specifies CASSSQGYNQPQHF.

This clone was observed a few times. The rearrangement links TRBV7-3 to TRBJ1-4, with D hard to call. Germline values: CDR1 SGHTA, CDR2 FQGTGA. The CDR3 is 16 amino acids. V lost 5 bases and J 4 bases, leaving 17 bases between the germline ends. CDR3 region: CASSPNGGTGNEKLFF. The CDR3 bases are TGTGCCAGCAGCCCAAACGGAGGTACCGGTAATGAAAAACTGTTTTTT.

This sequence joins TRBV1 and TRBJ1-4; the table's D gene call, TRBD1, was not cross checked with the DNA. TRBV1 has pseudogene status. The CDR3 spans 20 residues. The CDR3 spells CTSSQDSPGQELEPNEKLFF. The CDR3 DNA is TGCACCAGCAGCCAAGACTCTCCAGGGCAGGAGTTAGAGCCTAATGAAAAACTGTTTTTT.

CDR3 sequence reads: CASSLDSSDTQYF. CDR3 DNA: TGTGCCAGCAGCTTAGACTCCAGTGATACGCAGTATTTT. V gene TRBV7-3 combines with J gene TRBJ2-3, with D uncertain. CDR1 is SGHTA and CDR2 is FQGTGA in the germline V gene. The CDR3 is made up of 13 amino acids. V lost 2 bases, J lost 6 bases, and 9 bases lay in between.

This sequence joins TRBV7-3 and TRBJ2-3; the D gene is possibly TRBD2 (6 bases). CDR1 is SGHTA and CDR2 is FQGTGA in the germline V gene. The CDR3 covers 14 residues. The V end was cut by 4 bases, the J end by 1 base, with 9 bases between. Here the CDR3 reads CASSSGGGTDTQYF. As DNA, the CDR3 is TGTGCCAGCAGCTCCGGGGGAGGCACAGATACGCAGTATTTT. The variable domain in full, completed from reference TRBV7-3 and TRBJ2-3, reads GAGVSQTPSNKVTEKGKYVELRCDPISGHTALYWYRQSLGQGPEFLIYFQGTGAADDSGLPNDRFFAVRPEGSVSTLKIQRTERGDSAVYLCASSSGGGTDTQYFGPGTRLTVL.

This chain connects TRBV4-3 to TRBJ2-1; D might be TRBD2 (6 bases). CDR1 LGHNA and CDR2 YSLEER come from the germline V gene. The CDR3 covers 15 residues. V was shortened by 3 bases and J by 7 bases, with 16 bases between the two germline ends. Written as DNA, the CDR3 is TGCGCCAGCAGCCATGGGAGGACTGGCTGGAATGAGCAGTTCTTC. Amino acid sequence: CASSHGRTGWNEQFF.